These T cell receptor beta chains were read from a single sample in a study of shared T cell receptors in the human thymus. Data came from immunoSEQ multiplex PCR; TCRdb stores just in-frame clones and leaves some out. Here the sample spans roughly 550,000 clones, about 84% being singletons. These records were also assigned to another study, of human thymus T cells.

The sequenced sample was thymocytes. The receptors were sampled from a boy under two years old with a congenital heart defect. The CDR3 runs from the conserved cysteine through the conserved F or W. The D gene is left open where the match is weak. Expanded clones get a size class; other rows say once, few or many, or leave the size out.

CDR3aa: CAIRDTSYEQYF
CDR3nt: TGTGCCATCCGGGACACCTCCTACGAGCAGTACTTC
j_gene: TRBJ2-7
d_gene: -
v_gene: TRBV2
abundance: -

CDR3aa: CASSLAYGTEASYEQYF
CDR3nt: TGTGCCAGCAGCCTAGCTTACGGGACAGAAGCCTCCTACGAGCAGTACTTC
j_gene: TRBJ2-7
d_gene: TRBD1
v_gene: TRBV27
abundance: -

CDR3aa: CAGLARVPLLTDTQYF
CDR3nt: TGTGCCGGGTTGGCACGGGTTCCCCTTCTCACAGATACGCAGTATTTT
j_gene: TRBJ2-3
d_gene: -
v_gene: TRBV28
abundance: -

CDR3aa: CASSPGRGWLRDTQYF
CDR3nt: TGTGCCAGCAGCCCCGGTAGGGGTTGGTTGCGAGATACGCAGTATTTT
j_gene: TRBJ2-3
d_gene: -
v_gene: TRBV7-2
abundance: few

CDR3aa: CASSFVTVDSAGELFF
CDR3nt: TGTGCCAGCAGTTTTGTCACGGTTGACAGTGCCGGGGAGCTGTTTTTT
j_gene: TRBJ2-2
d_gene: -
v_gene: TRBV28
abundance: -

CDR3aa: CASSPSDRGGYGYTF
CDR3nt: TGTGCCAGCAGCCCATCGGACAGGGGAGGGTATGGCTACACCTTC
j_gene: TRBJ1-2
d_gene: TRBD1
v_gene: TRBV7-2
abundance: -

CDR3aa: CASSPWTGQETQYF
CDR3nt: TGTGCCAGCAGCCCTTGGACAGGCCAAGAGACCCAGTACTTC
j_gene: TRBJ2-5
d_gene: TRBD1
v_gene: TRBV11-2
abundance: -

CDR3aa: CASSQGPRRGAANEQFF
CDR3nt: TGCGCCAGCAGCCAGGGCCCGAGGAGGGGCGCGGCCAATGAGCAGTTCTTC
j_gene: TRBJ2-1
d_gene: -
v_gene: TRBV4-1
abundance: -

CDR3aa: CASSSGGDNEKLFF
CDR3nt: TGTGCCAGCAGCTCAGGAGGGGATAATGAAAAACTGTTTTTT
j_gene: TRBJ1-4
d_gene: -
v_gene: TRBV11-1
abundance: -

CDR3aa: CASMDRARGPLHF
CDR3nt: TGTGCCAGTATGGACAGGGCCAGAGGACCCCTCCACTTT
j_gene: TRBJ1-6
d_gene: TRBD1
v_gene: TRBV6-5
abundance: -

CDR3aa: CASIPTGGPENEQFF
CDR3nt: TGTGCCAGCATCCCTACGGGAGGGCCTGAGAATGAGCAGTTCTTC
j_gene: TRBJ2-1
d_gene: TRBD2
v_gene: TRBV13
abundance: -

CDR3aa: CASSLTAGTSGSTDTQYF
CDR3nt: TGCGCCAGCAGCCTAACAGCTGGGACTAGCGGGAGTACAGATACGCAGTATTTT
j_gene: TRBJ2-3
d_gene: TRBD2
v_gene: TRBV4-1
abundance: -

CDR3aa: CASSFYGTGASYEQYF
CDR3nt: TGTGCCAGCAGTTTCTACGGGACAGGGGCCTCCTACGAGCAGTACTTC
j_gene: TRBJ2-7
d_gene: TRBD1
v_gene: TRBV28
abundance: -

CDR3aa: CASSLSGTPPYEQYF
CDR3nt: TGTGCCAGCAGCCTATCCGGGACACCGCCCTACGAGCAGTACTTC
j_gene: TRBJ2-7
d_gene: -
v_gene: TRBV5-6
abundance: -

CDR3aa: CASKIQGSGNTIYF
CDR3nt: TGTGCCAGCAAGATACAGGGATCTGGAAACACCATATATTTT
j_gene: TRBJ1-3
d_gene: -
v_gene: TRBV2
abundance: once

CDR3aa: CAISQQVDLNGYTF
CDR3nt: TGTGCCATCAGTCAACAGGTGGATTTGAATGGCTACACCTTC
j_gene: TRBJ1-2
d_gene: -
v_gene: TRBV10-3
abundance: -

CDR3aa: CASSFRDKRYGYTF
CDR3nt: TGTGCCAGCAGTTTCCGGGACAAGAGATATGGCTACACCTTC
j_gene: TRBJ1-2
d_gene: -
v_gene: TRBV28
abundance: -

CDR3aa: CASSEATSGSSRVDTQYF
CDR3nt: TGTGCCAGCAGTGAAGCGACTAGCGGGAGCTCTCGGGTAGATACGCAGTATTTT
j_gene: TRBJ2-3
d_gene: TRBD2
v_gene: TRBV2
abundance: -

CDR3aa: CAIRRDTGELFF
CDR3nt: TGTGCCATCAGAAGAGACACCGGGGAGCTGTTTTTT
j_gene: TRBJ2-2
d_gene: -
v_gene: TRBV10-3
abundance: -

CDR3aa: CASSPGLAGYQGGELFF
CDR3nt: TGTGCCAGCAGCCCCGGACTAGCGGGATATCAGGGCGGGGAGCTGTTTTTT
j_gene: TRBJ2-2
d_gene: TRBD2
v_gene: TRBV2
abundance: -

CDR3aa: CAITLSPSLNQPQHF
CDR3nt: TGTGCCATCACTCTTAGTCCGAGCCTCAATCAGCCCCAGCATTTT
j_gene: TRBJ1-5
d_gene: -
v_gene: TRBV10-3
abundance: -

CDR3aa: CASRPQSRNQPQHF
CDR3nt: TGTGCCAGCAGGCCACAGTCGAGAAATCAGCCCCAGCATTTT
j_gene: TRBJ1-5
d_gene: -
v_gene: TRBV5-8
abundance: -

CDR3aa: CASSLLDRNYEQYF
CDR3nt: TGTGCCAGCAGCTTGCTGGACAGGAACTACGAGCAGTACTTC
j_gene: TRBJ2-7
d_gene: TRBD1
v_gene: TRBV7-9
abundance: once

CDR3aa: CASSKRDRGPDTQYF
CDR3nt: TGCGCCAGCAGCAAAAGGGACAGGGGGCCAGATACGCAGTATTTT
j_gene: TRBJ2-3
d_gene: TRBD1
v_gene: TRBV5-1
abundance: -

CDR3aa: CASSLAGEGLGYTF
CDR3nt: TGTGCCAGCAGCTTGGCGGGGGAAGGTCTTGGCTACACCTTC
j_gene: TRBJ1-2
d_gene: -
v_gene: TRBV5-6
abundance: few

CDR3aa: CSVDRGGTDTQYF
CDR3nt: TGCAGCGTTGACAGGGGGGGCACAGATACGCAGTATTTT
j_gene: TRBJ2-3
d_gene: -
v_gene: TRBV29-1
abundance: -

CDR3aa: CASSPTGGEDYGYTF
CDR3nt: TGTGCCAGCAGCCCAACAGGGGGCGAAGACTATGGCTACACCTTC
j_gene: TRBJ1-2
d_gene: TRBD1
v_gene: TRBV28
abundance: -

CDR3aa: CASSQDGRQGPYEQYF
CDR3nt: TGTGCCAGCAGCCAAGATGGGCGACAGGGCCCCTACGAGCAGTACTTC
j_gene: TRBJ2-7
d_gene: TRBD1
v_gene: TRBV14
abundance: -

CDR3aa: CASSEYGGDSGNTIYF
CDR3nt: TGTGCCAGCAGTGAATATGGAGGAGACTCTGGAAACACCATATATTTT
j_gene: TRBJ1-3
d_gene: -
v_gene: TRBV6-1
abundance: -

CDR3aa: CASSESSHNNEQFF
CDR3nt: TGCGCCAGCAGTGAATCTAGCCACAACAATGAGCAGTTCTTC
j_gene: TRBJ2-1
d_gene: -
v_gene: TRBV10-1
abundance: -

CDR3aa: CASSLAVSGGYTF
CDR3nt: TGCGCCAGCAGCTTGGCCGTGTCGGGTGGCTACACCTTC
j_gene: TRBJ1-2
d_gene: -
v_gene: TRBV5-1
abundance: -

CDR3aa: CSVLGGGSQETQYF
CDR3nt: TGCAGCGTCCTGGGGGGAGGGAGCCAAGAGACCCAGTACTTC
j_gene: TRBJ2-5
d_gene: TRBD2
v_gene: TRBV29-1
abundance: -

CDR3aa: CASSLCPRTSTQYF
CDR3nt: TGTGCCAGCAGCTTATGTCCTAGAACGTCGACCCAGTACTTC
j_gene: TRBJ2-5
d_gene: -
v_gene: TRBV7-6
abundance: -

CDR3aa: CASRSDRGQPANTGELFF
CDR3nt: TGCGCCAGCAGGAGCGACAGGGGGCAGCCCGCGAACACCGGGGAGCTGTTTTTT
j_gene: TRBJ2-2
d_gene: TRBD1
v_gene: TRBV10-1
abundance: -

CDR3aa: CASSCGGALNEKLFF
CDR3nt: TGTGCCAGCAGTTGCGGGGGGGCCCTTAATGAAAAACTGTTTTTT
j_gene: TRBJ1-4
d_gene: -
v_gene: TRBV6-5
abundance: -

CDR3aa: CASSPRENTGELFF
CDR3nt: TGTGCCAGCAGCCCGCGGGAGAACACCGGGGAGCTGTTTTTT
j_gene: TRBJ2-2
d_gene: -
v_gene: TRBV13
abundance: -

CDR3aa: CASSQEGSRTGGRETQYF
CDR3nt: TGCGCCAGCAGCCAAGAAGGGAGCCGGACAGGGGGTCGAGAGACCCAGTACTTC
j_gene: TRBJ2-5
d_gene: TRBD1
v_gene: TRBV4-3
abundance: -